The 2 T cell receptor beta chains in this list originate from one sample, sequenced in a study of blood T cell repertoires in COVID-19 (dated by TCRdb to 2018 to 2020). The library came from the immunoSEQ multiplex PCR assay. TCRdb holds this immuneACCESS table with in-frame rearrangements only. Some clones are missing; in checked studies, unresolved V genes explain under half, and the rest has no known cause. Across this sample there are approximately 17,000 clones, with about 90% seen only once. The ten largest clones take up 49% of the sample. Material: peripheral blood. The receptors originated from a human donor in a cohort sampled during active COVID-19.

The rearrangement uses TRBV7-9 and TRBJ2-1; 8 nucleotides match TRBD1. V shed 5 bases, J shed 5 bases, and the junction held 8 bases outside the gene matches. Germline V CDR1 and CDR2: SEHNR, FQNEAQ (reference sequence). This CDR3 has 15 residues. The CDR3 sequence is CASSRRGRADNEQFF. In DNA, the CDR3 is TGTGCCAGCAGCCGCAGGGGGCGAGCGGACAATGAGCAGTTCTTC.

The CDR3 region has the DNA TGTGCCAGCAGTTACGGAGGATTCCCAAATAACTATGGCTACACCTTC. Translation gives CASSYGGFPNNYGYTF. This chain joins TRBV6-6 and TRBJ1-2; no clear D. The CDR3 covers 16 residues. The germline gives CDR1 MNHNY, CDR2 SVGAGI (reference sequence). The germline V and J ends were trimmed by 2 bases and 1 base, with 14 bases remaining between them.